This TCR beta chain was recorded in a study of T cell changes during pregnancy in multiple sclerosis. Clones were read by immunoSEQ multiplex PCR, and TCRdb kept only the in-frame ones, dropping some. The table shows 30,000 to 35,000 clones, with around nine tenths occurring only once. The length of the CDR3 is 14 residues. This specimen consisted of CD8+ T cells from peripheral blood mononuclear cells, obtained in the third trimester of pregnancy. This receptor was taken from a female donor with multiple sclerosis, enrolled in a pregnancy study. V and J are TRBV1 and TRBJ1-1. TRBV1 is a recognized pseudogene. The DNA for the CDR3 is TGCACCAGCAGCCAGTCGGACTACTGGGGGGACGCTTTCTTT. Translated: CTSSQSDYWGDAFF.